This passage covers 8 T cell receptor beta chains from one sample sequenced in a study of blood T cell repertoires in COVID-19. The assay was immunoSEQ multiplex PCR, and TCRdb's table has in-frame clones only and misses some. This table has tens of thousands of clones, 75% to 90% appearing once. Sequenced material: peripheral blood. Receptors were obtained from a human donor with acute or convalescent COVID-19. The donor label of this sample is uncertain.

J is TRBJ2-7 and V is TRBV7-9, with 7 bases identical to TRBD2. The J segment lost 2 bases and the V segment lost 5 bases, leaving 15 bases of the junction unmatched. Germline V gives CDR1 SEHNR, CDR2 FQNEAQ (reference sequence). This CDR3 is built from 17 residues. The CDR3 loop reads CASSHPLGISGAYEQYF. CDR3 bases: TGTGCCAGCAGCCACCCTCTAGGGATCAGCGGGGCCTACGAGCAGTACTTC.

Here the CDR3 DNA reads TGTGCCAGCAGCTTAGCGGGGCAGCTTAACACCGGGGAGCTGTTTTTT. Its translation is CASSLAGQLNTGELFF. This sequence joins TRBV7-9 and TRBJ2-2; perhaps TRBD1 as D (5 bases). This CDR3 comprises 16 residues. Germline V gene data show CDR1 as SEHNR and CDR2 as FQNEAQ (reference sequence). Deletions cut 0 bases from V and 2 bases from J, with 10 bases between.

J is TRBJ1-2 and V is TRBV5-1; D perhaps matches TRBD1 (6 bases). CDR3 length equals 14 residues. Trimming took 4 bases from V and 8 from J, leaving 18 bases between them. Germline loops: CDR1 SGHRS, CDR2 YFSETQ. Here the CDR3 DNA reads TGCGCCAGCAGCGAACAACAACAGGGTGACGGCTACACCTTC. Its translation is CASSEQQQGDGYTF.

The J gene is TRBJ2-7, the V gene TRBV4-2; 7 positions agree with TRBD2. In germline, CDR1 is LGHNA, CDR2 YNFKEQ. The V gene end was trimmed by 4 bases and the J gene end by 5 bases; junction bases not matched to a gene: 11. The CDR3 consists of 15 residues. The CDR3: CASSLVSGEGNEQYF. For the CDR3, the DNA is TGTGCCAGCAGCCTAGTAAGCGGGGAGGGGAACGAGCAGTACTTC.

The chain uses TRBV7-9 and TRBJ2-7; a possible D gene is TRBD1 (5 bases). CDR3 size: 16 residues. The ends were cut back, 4 bases at V and 0 bases at J, with 16 bases in the middle. From germline, CDR1 is SEHNR and CDR2 FQNEAQ (reference sequence). The CDR3 nucleotides are TGTGCCAGCAGCTACCGCGAGACAGAGAGCTCCTACGAGCAGTACTTC. Protein sequence: CASSYRETESSYEQYF.

This chain links TRBV10-1 with TRBJ1-1; 8 bases agree with TRBD1. Germline V gene sequence: CDR1 WNHNN, CDR2 SYGVQD (reference sequence). V trimming: 4 bases; J trimming: 1 base; junction bases outside the gene matches: 5. The CDR3 covers 15 residues. CDR3: CASSATGQGNTEAFF. The CDR3 DNA is TGCGCCAGCAGTGCCACTGGACAGGGGAACACTGAAGCTTTCTTT.

This rearrangement joins TRBV6-2 or TRBV6-3 to TRBJ1-2; D may be TRBD1 (5 bases). The germline V gene encodes CDR1 MNHEY and CDR2 SVGEGT. This CDR3 has 17 residues. V lost 3 bases and J lost 7, with 24 bases in between. CDR3 sequence reads: CASSYRTPSLSAIGYTF. The DNA of the CDR3 is TGTGCCAGCAGTTATAGGACACCTTCCCTATCTGCTATTGGCTACACCTTC.

V usage is TRBV28 and J usage is TRBJ2-6, with 7 bases matching TRBD1. The V gene's germline CDR1 is MDHEN and CDR2 SYDVKM. The CDR3 spans 16 residues. The J segment lost 3 bases and the V segment lost 5 bases, leaving 7 bases of the junction unmatched. The CDR3: CASSPSTGVGANVLTF. The CDR3, as DNA: TGTGCCAGCAGTCCTTCCACAGGGGTTGGGGCCAACGTCCTGACTTTC.